One sample yielded the 22 T cell receptor beta chains listed below, sequenced in a study of beta chain features in type 1 diabetes. The investigators reverse transcribed all of the isolated RNA, so they sequenced expressed TCRB transcripts. Repertoires were generated with immunoSEQ multiplex PCR, while TCRdb's copy carries only in-frame clones and drops some. Here the sample spans about 130,000 clones, just over 9% being singletons. Specimen: central memory CD4+ T cells from blood. The receptor set was obtained from a man younger than 35 in good health.

This chain joins TRBV18 and TRBJ2-2, with 11 bases fitting TRBD1. Looked up from germline, CDR1 is KGHSH and CDR2 is LQKENI. The V segment lost 4 bases and the J segment 6 bases; nucleotides outside the gene matches: 4. The CDR3 has 15 amino acids. The CDR3 DNA is TGTGCCAGCTCACGACGGGACAGGGGGGCCGGGGAGCTGTTTTTT. This sequence encodes CASSRRDRGAGELFF.

In this sample, this clone turned up many times. The V call is TRBV28, the J call TRBJ2-5; a possible D gene is TRBD2 (7 bases). V was clipped by 11 bases and J by 1 base, with 23 bases between them. CDR1 and CDR2 from the germline V gene are MDHEN and SYDVKM. The CDR3 has 16 residues. As DNA, the CDR3 is TGTGCCGCGGCGGGGGCCTCAGCGGGGCTCCAAGAGACCCAGTACTTC. Translating it yields CAAAGASAGLQETQYF.

The rearrangement joins TRBV25-1 to TRBJ1-1; TRBD1 matches at 7 bases. This CDR3 spans 14 amino acids. Germline-derived CDR1 and CDR2 are MGHDK and SYGVNS. The junction had 11 bases not matched to a gene; V was cut back by 10 bases and J by 3 bases. The CDR3 loop reads CATRQGWGDTEAFF. The CDR3 DNA reads as TGTGCCACCCGACAGGGCTGGGGGGACACTGAAGCTTTCTTT.

The V and J genes are TRBV7-8 and TRBJ2-7; TRBD1 aligns across 8 bases. CDR3 length equals 16 residues. Germline V gene lookup returns CDR1 SGHVS and CDR2 FQNEAQ. V dropped 0 bases and J dropped 9; count of bases not matched to a gene: 13. The CDR3 nucleotides are TGTGCCAGCAGCTTAGCGCAGGGGGCGTTTGGTTCGGGGCAGTACTTC. This translates into CASSLAQGAFGSGQYF.

This clone was recorded once. The rearrangement links TRBV4-1 to TRBJ2-2; 13 nucleotides match TRBD2. This CDR3 has 17 amino acids. V gave up 2 bases and J gave up 5 bases; unmatched junction bases: 5. Germline CDR1 MGHRA, CDR2 YSYEKL. The CDR3 here is CASSQRTSGGDTGELFF. The DNA for the CDR3 is TGCGCCAGCAGCCAACGTACTAGCGGGGGGGATACCGGGGAGCTGTTTTTT.

This clone was detected a few times. The V call is TRBV11-2, the J call TRBJ2-7, with a weak D call TRBD1 (5 bases). The CDR3 is 15 residues long. V dropped 2 bases and J dropped 3 bases, with 14 bases sitting between them. Germline V lookup: CDR1 SGHAT, CDR2 FQNNGV. CDR3 protein: CASSLLRERNYEQYF. CDR3 nucleotide sequence: TGTGCCAGCAGCTTACTCAGGGAACGTAACTACGAGCAGTACTTC.

This clone was detected a few times. The chain uses TRBV4-3 and TRBJ1-4, with TRBD1 matching 8 bases. The CDR3 runs to 14 residues. With V trimmed by 4 bases and J by 6 bases, 4 bases remained unmatched. CDR1 LGHNA and CDR2 YSLEER come from the germline V gene. CDR3 protein: CASSPGQGDEKLFF. In DNA form, the CDR3 reads TGCGCCAGCAGCCCTGGACAGGGCGATGAAAAACTGTTTTTT.

This chain links TRBV2 with TRBJ2-7, with 10 bases fitting TRBD2. Germline V gene data show CDR1 as SNHLY and CDR2 as FYNNEI. Trimming took 4 bases from V and 7 from J; bases not matched to a gene: 10. This CDR3 is 15 amino acids long. CDR3 amino acids: CASSGASGGLGEQYF. In DNA form, the CDR3 reads TGTGCCAGCAGTGGGGCTAGCGGGGGCCTAGGGGAGCAGTACTTC.

This clone was counted at least ten times. J is TRBJ2-7 and V is TRBV7-3; 9 bases match TRBD1. The CDR3 has 14 amino acids. Germline loops: CDR1 SGHTA, CDR2 FQGTGA. With 5 bases clipped from V and 8 bases from J, the junction kept 10 bases outside the gene matches. CDR3 region: CASSPGTGSFQQYF. The CDR3 DNA reads TGTGCCAGCAGCCCCGGGACAGGGTCGTTCCAGCAGTACTTC.

V and J are TRBV14 and TRBJ1-1; D possibly corresponds to TRBD1 (5 bases). Trimming removed 4 bases at V and 4 bases at J, with 10 bases between. CDR1 is SGHDN, CDR2 FVKESK, per germline. The CDR3 sequence is 13 residues long. CDR3 protein: CASSPQGGTEAFF. Written as DNA, the CDR3 is TGTGCCAGCAGCCCCCAGGGCGGCACTGAAGCTTTCTTT.

J is TRBJ1-5 and V is TRBV6-1; D unresolved. The CDR3 is 12 residues long. The V gene lost 6 bases and the J gene lost 5 bases, with 8 bases spanning the gap. Germline CDR1 reads MNHNS; CDR2 reads SASEGT. CDR3 nucleotide sequence: TGTGCCAGCAGGTACAGTGATCAGCCCCAGCATTTT. Its translation is CASRYSDQPQHF.

This clone was counted a few times. CDR3 sequence: CASTLSGTPYGYTF. Written as DNA, the CDR3 is TGTGCCAGTACCCTATCTGGGACACCCTATGGCTACACCTTC. The chain couples TRBV19 to TRBJ1-2; D might be TRBD1 (6 bases). Germline CDR1 reads LNHDA; CDR2 reads SQIVND (reference sequence). This CDR3 is built from 14 residues. V was cut by 7 bases and J by 4 bases, with 16 bases left in between.

The CDR3 region has the DNA TGTGCCAGCAGTTTCCACCCGTCAGGCCAGGGTTCGGGCTTGGGGTACGAGCAGTACTTC. Protein product: CASSFHPSGQGSGLGYEQYF. The V and J genes are TRBV27 and TRBJ2-7; weak D call: TRBD1 (5 bases). V was trimmed by 3 bases and J by 4 bases, leaving 31 bases between them. From germline, CDR1 is MNHEY and CDR2 SMNVEV (reference sequence). The CDR3 is 20 amino acids.

This clone was picked up a small number of times. The chain recombines TRBV2 with TRBJ2-1, with D possibly TRBD2 on 6 matching bases. Germline V gene data show CDR1 as SNHLY and CDR2 as FYNNEI. This CDR3 is 13 amino acids long. V lost 6 bases to trimming and J lost 3 bases, with 9 bases between them. In DNA, the CDR3 is TGTGCCAGCAGCCTGGGACTCTACAATGAGCAGTTCTTC. Residues: CASSLGLYNEQFF.

CDR3 sequence: CASSSGHRQETQYF. CDR3 coding DNA: TGTGCCAGCAGCTCCGGACACCGACAAGAGACCCAGTACTTC. J is TRBJ2-5 and V is TRBV7-2, with D possibly being TRBD1 (5 bases). V was cut by 4 bases and J by 2 bases, with 11 bases left in between. The CDR3 totals 14 residues. Germline lookup yields CDR1 SGHTA and CDR2 FQGNSA.

The V and J genes are TRBV7-2 and TRBJ1-5, with TRBD1 matching over 7 bases. The CDR3 sequence is 15 residues long. Germline V gene data show CDR1 as SGHTA and CDR2 as FQGNSA. With V trimmed by 2 bases and J by 2 bases, 3 bases remained unmatched. The CDR3 is CASSLQGVGNQPQHF. In DNA, the CDR3 is TGTGCCAGCAGCTTACAGGGGGTAGGCAATCAGCCCCAGCATTTT.

The V call is TRBV11-3, the J call TRBJ2-7; maybe TRBD1 (5 bases). Trimming cost V 1 base and J 3 bases, with 10 bases left between them. Germline assignment: CDR1 SGHNT and CDR2 YENEEA. There are 14 residues in the CDR3. The CDR3 nucleotides read TGTGCCAGCAGCTTAGGAGACCAGGGCTACGAGCAGTACTTC. Translating it yields CASSLGDQGYEQYF.

This sequence joins TRBV19 and TRBJ2-1; TRBD1 agrees at 7 bases. The CDR3 runs to 16 residues. The junction had 7 bases not matched to a gene; V was cut back by 2 bases and J by 3 bases. CDR1 is LNHDA and CDR2 is SQIVND in the germline V gene (reference sequence). The CDR3 bases are TGTGCCAGTAGTATAACGATCACAGGGGTCTACAATGAGCAGTTCTTC. This codes for CASSITITGVYNEQFF.

This clone was found a few times. This chain uses TRBV30 with TRBJ1-4; D call uncertain. The CDR3 is 16 residues long. Trimming cost V 3 bases and J 0 bases, with 14 bases left between them. Germline CDR1 and CDR2: GTSNPN and SVGIG (reference sequence). CDR3 nucleotides: TGTGCCTGGAGGCGTAGGACTGCCGCAACTAATGAAAAACTGTTTTTT. This encodes CAWRRRTAATNEKLFF.

This clone was detected only a few times. V is TRBV29-1 and J is TRBJ1-4; tentative D call: TRBD1 (5 bases). CDR1 and CDR2 (germline): SQVTM, ANQGSEA. V was shortened by 6 bases and J by 4 bases, with 6 bases between the two germline ends. CDR3 size: 11 residues. CDR3: CSVQGNEKLFF. CDR3 in DNA: TGCAGCGTCCAGGGTAATGAAAAACTGTTTTTT.

J is TRBJ2-3 and V is TRBV7-3, with 7 nucleotides matching TRBD1. J lost 1 base, V lost 2 bases, and 12 bases had no gene match. CDR3 length equals 18 residues. Germline CDR1 is SGHTA and CDR2 is FQGTGA. CDR3 residues: CASSLGSTRQGRTDTQYF. The CDR3 nucleotides are TGTGCCAGCAGCTTAGGGTCCACGAGACAGGGCCGCACAGATACGCAGTATTTT. Supplemented by reference TRBV7-3 and TRBJ2-3, the full variable domain reads GAGVSQTPSNKVTEKGKYVELRCDPISGHTALYWYRQSLGQGPEFLIYFQGTGAADDSGLPNDRFFAVRPEGSVSTLKIQRTERGDSAVYLCASSLGSTRQGRTDTQYFGPGTRLTVL.

This clone came up once. This chain uses TRBV7-2 with TRBJ2-5; a weak D match, TRBD2 (5 bases). Germline values: CDR1 SGHTA, CDR2 FQGNSA. This CDR3 has 14 amino acids. Deletions cut 5 bases from V and 4 bases from J, with 14 bases between. The CDR3 bases are TGTGCCAGCAGCCCCTCTCGGGGTCTAGAGACCCAGTACTTC. Its translation is CASSPSRGLETQYF.